Sequencing of this TCR beta chain was carried out in a study of T-cell reconstitution after alpha-beta-depleted transplantation in children. Findings and caveats of the study: Surviving thymic progenitors and recipient T cells were the source of high TCRbeta diversity at day 60 in some patients. T-cell counts and diversity were attributed mostly to newly produced T cells one year after transplant.

A library of TCRbeta sequences, prepared with unique molecular identifiers, was generated. One entry per CDR3 protein results from TCRdb running MiXCR on the PCR reads. This table has hundreds of thousands of distinct CDR3 sequences, 13% appearing once. As regards this clonotype: Its target is not known.

The germline gives CDR1 LNHNV, CDR2 YYDKDF (reference sequence). The CDR3 consists of 15 residues. V shed 9 bases, J shed 5 bases, and the junction held 14 bases outside the gene matches. The specimen comprised PBMCs, mostly from graft donor cells, sampled 360 days after TCRalphabeta/CD19-depleted stem cell transplant. The receptor comes from a male patient between 10 and 17 years old who had a stem cell transplant for acute myeloid leukemia, so the T cells may come from the graft donor. This sequence joins TRBV15 and TRBJ2-5; 8 positions agree with TRBD1. The CDR3 region is CATNLNTGGGETQYF. The CDR3, as DNA: TGTGCCACAAACCTTAACACAGGGGGAGGTGAGACCCAGTACTTC.